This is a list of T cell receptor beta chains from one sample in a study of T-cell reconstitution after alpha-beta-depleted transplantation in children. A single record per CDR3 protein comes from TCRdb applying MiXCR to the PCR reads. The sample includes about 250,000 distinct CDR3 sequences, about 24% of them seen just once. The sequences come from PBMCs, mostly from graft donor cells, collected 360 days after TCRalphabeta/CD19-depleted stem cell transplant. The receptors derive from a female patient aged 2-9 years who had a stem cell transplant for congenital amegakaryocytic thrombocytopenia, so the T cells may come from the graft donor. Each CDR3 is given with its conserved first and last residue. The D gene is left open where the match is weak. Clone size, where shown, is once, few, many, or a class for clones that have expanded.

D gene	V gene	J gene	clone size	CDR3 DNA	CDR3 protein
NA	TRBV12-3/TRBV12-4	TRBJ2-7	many	TGTGCCAGCAGTTTAGTACGGTACGAGCAGTACTTC	CASSLVRYEQYF
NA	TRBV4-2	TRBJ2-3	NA	TGTGCCAGCAGGCCCTGCAGTCCTTTT	CASRPCSPF
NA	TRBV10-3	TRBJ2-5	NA	TGTGCCATCATGTCCGGGAACCAAGAGACCCAGTACTTC	CAIMSGNQETQYF
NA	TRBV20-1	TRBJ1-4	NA	TGCAGTGCTAGCCGCAGTGGGTTCGGTGAAAAACTGTTTTTT	CSASRSGFGEKLFF
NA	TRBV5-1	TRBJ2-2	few	TGCGCCAGCAGCTCCTCAAGGGTGAACACCGGGGAGCTGTTTTTT	CASSSSRVNTGELFF
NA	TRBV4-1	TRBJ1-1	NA	TGCGCCAGCAGCCAAGTTCAGGACTTGGTAGCTTTCTTT	CASSQVQDLVAFF
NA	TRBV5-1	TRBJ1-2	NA	TGCGCCAGCAGCGAGGGTCTTTCTGGAGGCTATGGCTACACCTTC	CASSEGLSGGYGYTF
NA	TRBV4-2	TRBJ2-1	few	TGTGCCAGCAGCCAAGAGTATAGCGGCTACAATGAGCAGTTCTTC	CASSQEYSGYNEQFF
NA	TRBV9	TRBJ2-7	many	TGTGCCAGCACGATACAGGATTGGGACTTTTACGAGCAGTACTTC	CASTIQDWDFYEQYF
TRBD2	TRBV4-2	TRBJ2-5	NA	TGTGCCAGCAGCCAAATGACTAGCGGGGCCCAAGAGACCCAGTACTTC	CASSQMTSGAQETQYF
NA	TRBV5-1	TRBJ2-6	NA	TGCGCCAGCAGCTTGTTGGGGACCTCTGGGGCCAACGTCCTGACTTTC	CASSLLGTSGANVLTF
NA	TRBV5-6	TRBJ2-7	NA	TGTGCCAGCAGCCGATATGATCGACTAGCCTACGAGCAGTACTTC	CASSRYDRLAYEQYF
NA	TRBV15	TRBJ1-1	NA	TGTGCCACCAGCAGAGGGGGGAACACTGAAGCTTTCTTT	CATSRGGNTEAFF
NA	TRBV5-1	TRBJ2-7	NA	TGCGCCAGCAGCCCGAGGAGTGGGGTTCAGTACGAGCAGTACTTC	CASSPRSGVQYEQYF
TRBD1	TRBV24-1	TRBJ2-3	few	TGTGCCACCAGTGATACTGGGACAGGTCGGTGGTCCACAGATACGCAGTATTTT	CATSDTGTGRWSTDTQYF
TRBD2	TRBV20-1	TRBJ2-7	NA	TGCAGTGCCAAACTTAAATTGACTAGCGGAGCCCCCTACGAGCAGTACTTC	CSAKLKLTSGAPYEQYF
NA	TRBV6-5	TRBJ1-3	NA	TGTGCCAGCAGTTATAACCGACGAGGAAACACCATATATTTT	CASSYNRRGNTIYF
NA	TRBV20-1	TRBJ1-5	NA	TGCAGTGCACCTGATCCTTCGGGCAATCAGCCCCAGCATTTT	CSAPDPSGNQPQHF
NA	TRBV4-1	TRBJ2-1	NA	TGCGCCAGCAGCCGCCGTGGACTCCCGATAGCCGATGAGCAGTTCTTC	CASSRRGLPIADEQFF
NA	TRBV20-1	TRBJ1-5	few	TGCAGTGCGGGCCGGGGGCGCCGTCTCAATCAGCCCCAGCATTTT	CSAGRGRRLNQPQHF
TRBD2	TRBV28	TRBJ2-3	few	TGTGCCAGCAGTGTTCCTAGCGGGAGCACAGATACGCAGTATTTT	CASSVPSGSTDTQYF
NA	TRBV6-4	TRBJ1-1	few	TGTGCCAGCCTTAGGGGCACTGAAGCTTTCTTT	CASLRGTEAFF
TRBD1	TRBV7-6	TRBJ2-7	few	TGTGCCAGCAGCTTGAGGACAGGGGACAGGCTAGGCTACGAGCAGTACTTC	CASSLRTGDRLGYEQYF
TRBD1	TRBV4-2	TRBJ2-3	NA	TGTGCCAGCAATAAGACAGGGGTCGGTACGCAGTATTTT	CASNKTGVGTQYF
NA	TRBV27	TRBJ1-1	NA	TGTGCCAGCAGGGATGAGAACACTGAAGCTTTCTTT	CASRDENTEAFF
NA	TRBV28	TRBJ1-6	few	TGTGCCAGCAGTCTAACCGGGAGCCCGACGTCACCCCTCCACTTT	CASSLTGSPTSPLHF
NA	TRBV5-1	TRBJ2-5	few	TGCGCCAGCAGCTTGGACCTTAGCCGGGAGACCCAGTACTTC	CASSLDLSRETQYF
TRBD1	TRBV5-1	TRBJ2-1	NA	TGCGCCAGCAGCGGGACAGGTAGACCCTACAATGAGCAGTTCTTC	CASSGTGRPYNEQFF
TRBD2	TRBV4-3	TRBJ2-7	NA	TGCGCCAGCAGCCGCCGGACTAGCGGGAGTCTGCTGTACTTC	CASSRRTSGSLLYF
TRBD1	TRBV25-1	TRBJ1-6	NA	TGTGCCAGCAGCGGGCAGGGGGACAGGGGCCCTAGGACCCTCCACTTT	CASSGQGDRGPRTLHF
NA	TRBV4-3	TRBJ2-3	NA	TGCGCCAGCAGCCAAGTTTCTAGTTTCAGCACAGATACGCAGTATTTT	CASSQVSSFSTDTQYF
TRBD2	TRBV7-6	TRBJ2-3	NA	TGTGCCAGCAGCTTAGTTTCGGGAGGCCATACTAGCACAGATACGCAGTATTTT	CASSLVSGGHTSTDTQYF
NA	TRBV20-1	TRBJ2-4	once	TGCAGTGCTACGGAGCTAGCCAAAAACATTCAGTACTTC	CSATELAKNIQYF
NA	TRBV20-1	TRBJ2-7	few	TGCAGTGCTGAGGGAGAGGGGATCTCCTACGAGCAGTACTTC	CSAEGEGISYEQYF
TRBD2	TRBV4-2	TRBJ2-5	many	TGTGCCAGCAGCCAAACACTAGCGGGAGGCAAAGAGACCCAGTACTTC	CASSQTLAGGKETQYF
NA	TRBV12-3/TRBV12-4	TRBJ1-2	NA	TGTGCCGGCAGTTACGACAGCCGGGGCTACACCTTC	CAGSYDSRGYTF
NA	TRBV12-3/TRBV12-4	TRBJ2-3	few	TGTGCCAGCAGTTTTTTGGGTGGGCCCACAGATACGCAGTATTTT	CASSFLGGPTDTQYF
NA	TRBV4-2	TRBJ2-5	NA	TGTGCCAGCAGCCAAGACGTCGACTTCCAAGAGACCCAGTACTTC	CASSQDVDFQETQYF
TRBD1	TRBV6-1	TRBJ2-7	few	TGTGCCAGCAGTACGACAGGGGGCTACGAGCAGTACTTC	CASSTTGGYEQYF
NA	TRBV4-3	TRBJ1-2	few	TGCGCCAGCAGCCAAGATATGTCGTCTTACTATGGCTACACCTTC	CASSQDMSSYYGYTF
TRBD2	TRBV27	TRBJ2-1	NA	TGTGCCAGCAGCCGAACTGGGACTAGCGGGAAGGGCACCTACAATGAGCAGTTCTTC	CASSRTGTSGKGTYNEQFF
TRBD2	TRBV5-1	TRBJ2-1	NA	TGCGCCAGCAGCTTAGCGGGGAATTACAATGAGCAGTTCTTC	CASSLAGNYNEQFF
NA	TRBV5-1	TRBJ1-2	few	TGCGCCAGCAGCCCACAGGCTGGGGCTAACTATGGCTACACCTTC	CASSPQAGANYGYTF
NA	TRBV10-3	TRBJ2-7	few	TGTGCCGCCGGGGTAAGCGGGCGATCCTACGAGCAGTACTTC	CAAGVSGRSYEQYF
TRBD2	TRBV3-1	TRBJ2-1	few	TGTGCCAGCAGCCACCTTAGCGGGAGGCAGGGGTATGAGCAGTTCTTC	CASSHLSGRQGYEQFF
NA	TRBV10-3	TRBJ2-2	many	TGTGCCATCAGTGGGGTCAGTTATACCACCGGGGAGCTGTTTTTT	CAISGVSYTTGELFF
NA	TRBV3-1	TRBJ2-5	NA	TGTGCCAGCAGCCCAGAGGTGGGTTGGGAGACCCAGTACTTC	CASSPEVGWETQYF
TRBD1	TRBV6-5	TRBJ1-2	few	TGTGCCAGCAGTTACTCCGGGACAGGGGTTCACTATGGCTACACCTTC	CASSYSGTGVHYGYTF
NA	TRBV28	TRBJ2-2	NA	TGTGCCAGCAGCCGCGGGACAATCCTGAACACCGGGGAGCTGTTTTTT	CASSRGTILNTGELFF
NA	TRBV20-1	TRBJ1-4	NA	TGCAGTGTGGAGTCTAATGAAAAACTGTTTTTT	CSVESNEKLFF
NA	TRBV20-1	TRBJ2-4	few	TGCAGTGCTCCGGTAGACTTAGCCAAAAACATTCAGTACTTC	CSAPVDLAKNIQYF
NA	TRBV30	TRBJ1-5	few	TGTGCCTGGAGTGTAAGGGTTCAGGGTCAGCCCCAGCATTTT	CAWSVRVQGQPQHF
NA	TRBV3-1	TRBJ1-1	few	TGTGCCAGCAGCCACCGAGACAGTGAAGCTTTCTTT	CASSHRDSEAFF
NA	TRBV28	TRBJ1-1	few	TGTGCCAGCAGTTTCAGGGGCAGGGGAAGGACTGAAGCTTTCTTT	CASSFRGRGRTEAFF
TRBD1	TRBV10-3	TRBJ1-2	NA	TGTGCCATCAGTGGTAATCCAGGGGGGATTAACTATGGCTACACCTTC	CAISGNPGGINYGYTF
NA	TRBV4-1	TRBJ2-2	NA	TGCGCCAGCAGCCGACCCCGACCCACCGGGGAGCTGTTTTTT	CASSRPRPTGELFF
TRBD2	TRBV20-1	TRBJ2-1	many	TGCAGTGCTCGAGGGCTAGCGGGAGTGGGTGAGCAGTTCTTC	CSARGLAGVGEQFF
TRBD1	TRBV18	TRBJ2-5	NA	TGTGCCAGCTCACCACCGCGTCGTCCCGACAGGGATCAGACCCAGTACTTC	CASSPPRRPDRDQTQYF
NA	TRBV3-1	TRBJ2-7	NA	TGTGCCAGCAGCCAAGGTATCTGGGATTCCTACGAGCAGTACTTC	CASSQGIWDSYEQYF